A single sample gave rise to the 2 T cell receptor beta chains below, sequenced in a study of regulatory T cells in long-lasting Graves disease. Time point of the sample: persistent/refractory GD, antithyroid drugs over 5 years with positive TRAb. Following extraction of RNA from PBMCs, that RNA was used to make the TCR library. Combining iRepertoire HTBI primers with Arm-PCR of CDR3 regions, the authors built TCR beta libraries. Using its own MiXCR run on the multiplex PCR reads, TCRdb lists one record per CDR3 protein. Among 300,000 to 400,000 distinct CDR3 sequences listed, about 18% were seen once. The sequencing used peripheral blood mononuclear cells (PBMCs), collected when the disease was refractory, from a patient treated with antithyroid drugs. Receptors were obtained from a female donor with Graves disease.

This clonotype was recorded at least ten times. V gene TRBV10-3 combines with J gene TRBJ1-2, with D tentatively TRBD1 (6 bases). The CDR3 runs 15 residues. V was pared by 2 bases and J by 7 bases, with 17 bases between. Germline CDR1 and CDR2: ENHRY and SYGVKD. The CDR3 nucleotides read TGTGCCATCAGTGAGGCGGATCAGGGGATTCTTGGCTACACCTTC. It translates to CAISEADQGILGYTF.

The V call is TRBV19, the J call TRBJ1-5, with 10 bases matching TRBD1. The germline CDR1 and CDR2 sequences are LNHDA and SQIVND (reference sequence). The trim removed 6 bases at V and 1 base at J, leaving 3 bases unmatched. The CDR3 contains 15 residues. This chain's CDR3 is CASRGQGLSNQPQHF. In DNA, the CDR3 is TGTGCCAGTAGGGGACAGGGGCTAAGCAATCAGCCCCAGCATTTT. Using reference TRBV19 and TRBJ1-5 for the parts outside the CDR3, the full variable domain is DGGITQSPKYLFRKEGQNVTLSCEQNLNHDAMYWYRQDPGQGLRLIYYSQIVNDFQKGDIAEGYSVSREKKESFPLTVTSAQKNPTAFYLCASRGQGLSNQPQHFGDGTRLSIL.